The sample holds many counts of the clone carrying this T cell receptor beta chain. No antigen is known for it. Trimming cost V 5 bases and J 1 base, with 11 bases left between them. The CDR3 has 14 amino acids. The entry originates in a study of CD8+CD57+ T cells in acquired aplastic anemia. Turning to the study itself: Sorting CD4+ and CD8+ cells gave DNA averaging around 3 ug. Average CD4+ read depth in healthy donors was around 11 million reads.

Genomic DNA acted as the template from which TCR beta VDJ combination and CDR3 sequence profiling were carried out. A single record per CDR3 protein comes from TCRdb applying MiXCR to the reads. Of approximately 70,000 distinct CDR3 sequences listed, about 50% are singletons. Findings and caveats of the study: Fewer than 35 sequences, all CD8+ CDR3, were shared between patients and controls. No significant difference in CD8+ Simpson's diversity was found between patients and controls.

This clonotype was sampled from a human donor in good health, serving as a control. V is TRBV12-3 or TRBV12-4 and J is TRBJ1-1, with a tentative D call TRBD1 (5 bases). Sequences were obtained from sorted CD4+, CD8+, or CD8+CD57+ T cells (not recorded which) from PBMCs. The CDR3, as DNA: TGTGCCAGCAGTCCCGGGACGGCGAACACTGAAGCTTTCTTT. It encodes CASSPGTANTEAFF.